The 20 T cell receptor beta chains in this list originate from one sample, sequenced in a study of blood T cell repertoires in COVID-19. Produced via immunoSEQ multiplex PCR; TCRdb's table is partial and in-frame only. This sample has about 160,000 clones; about 85% occur once, and the top ten carry roughly 1%. Sequencing was carried out using peripheral blood. The receptors here all came from a man aged 35 to 55 with acute or convalescent COVID-19.

This rearrangement joins TRBV6-5 to TRBJ1-1; D unresolved. CDR3 length: 14 residues. CDR1 and CDR2 from the germline V gene are MNHEY and SVGAGI. Trimming took off 6 bases at V and 1 base at J, with 12 bases between the two ends. The CDR3 loop is CASRLGVPNTEAFF. The CDR3 DNA reads TGTGCCAGCAGACTTGGAGTTCCGAACACTGAAGCTTTCTTT.

Only one count was recorded for this clone. The chain carries TRBV5-5 and TRBJ2-6; 9 bases are a match to TRBD2. The CDR3 sequence is 20 residues long. V shed 4 bases and J 1 base; nucleotides not matched to a gene: 15. From germline, CDR1 is SGHKS and CDR2 YYEKEE (reference sequence). CDR3 nucleotide sequence: TGTGCCAGCAGCCCCAATGATAGGCGGGGGGGCCGATCTGGGGCCAACGTCCTGACTTTC. Protein sequence: CASSPNDRRGGRSGANVLTF. The full variable domain, its missing parts supplied by reference TRBV5-5 and TRBJ2-6, is DAGVTQSPTHLIKTRGQQVTLRCSPISGHKSVSWYQQVLGQGPQFIFQYYEKEERGRGNFPDRFSARQFPNYSSELNVNALLLGDSALYLCASSPNDRRGGRSGANVLTFGAGSRLTVL.

The chain links TRBV7-9 to TRBJ1-5; D remains unclear. Germline values: CDR1 SEHNR, CDR2 FQNEAQ (reference sequence). V lost 1 base and J lost 0, with 7 bases in between. The CDR3 is 15 residues long. In nucleotides, the CDR3 is TGTGCCAGCAGCTTAGGAGATAATAGCAATCAGCCCCAGCATTTT. Translated: CASSLGDNSNQPQHF.

The chain carries TRBV19 and TRBJ1-4; 9 bases align to TRBD1. CDR1 and CDR2 (germline): LNHDA, SQIVND (reference sequence). The CDR3 covers 21 residues. V gave up 8 bases and J gave up 1 base; unmatched junction bases: 23. CDR3 amino acids: CASPRRDRDPTCALTNEKLFF. The CDR3 DNA follows: TGTGCCAGTCCGCGGCGGGACAGGGATCCCACCTGCGCTTTAACTAATGAAAAACTGTTTTTT.

The V gene is TRBV6-5, the J gene TRBJ1-6, with D perhaps matching TRBD1 (5 bases). V was cut by 6 bases and J by 9 bases, with 15 bases left in between. CDR3 length: 14 amino acids. CDR1 and CDR2 from the germline V gene are MNHEY and SVGAGI. The CDR3 nucleotides are TGTGCCAGCAGCCTGGAACAGGCCTTTTCACCCCTCCACTTT. Its translation is CASSLEQAFSPLHF.

The chain links TRBV19 to TRBJ2-3; D remains unclear. Germline V lookup: CDR1 LNHDA, CDR2 SQIVND (reference sequence). The CDR3 extends over 17 amino acids. With 1 base removed from V and 3 bases from J, the gap between germline ends came to 17 bases. The CDR3 spells CASSIASTAVTTDTQYF. The CDR3 bases are TGTGCCAGTAGTATAGCCTCTACTGCGGTCACTACAGATACGCAGTATTTT.

This clone has only one observation. The chain couples TRBV7-3 to TRBJ2-1; 9 positions match TRBD2. The CDR3 is 15 residues long. V gave up 1 base and J gave up 7 bases; unmatched junction bases: 5. Germline CDR1 SGHTA, CDR2 FQGTGA. CDR3 sequence (DNA): TGTGCCAGCAGCTTAATGGCGGGGGGGCCTAATGAGCAGTTCTTC. Amino acid sequence: CASSLMAGGPNEQFF.

This rearrangement joins TRBV20-1 to TRBJ2-7; possible D gene TRBD1, 6 bases. CDR1 and CDR2 (germline): DFQATT, SNEGSKA (reference sequence). The CDR3 spans 11 residues. Trimming stripped 5 bases from V and 5 bases from J, with 10 bases between. CDR3 DNA: TGCAGTGCTGACCACAGGGACGAGCAGTACTTC. It is translated as CSADHRDEQYF.

The chain employs TRBV27 and TRBJ2-7; unclear D gene. Trimming removed 4 bases at V and 0 bases at J, with 10 bases between. This CDR3 contains 14 residues. The germline CDR1 and CDR2 sequences are MNHEY and SMNVEV (reference sequence). The CDR3 protein is CASSSLPSSYEQYF. The CDR3, as DNA: TGTGCCAGCAGTTCCCTTCCGAGCTCCTACGAGCAGTACTTC.

The chain has TRBV3-1 (or the pseudogene TRBV3-2) and TRBJ1-2, with 7 bases matching TRBD1. Germline trimming cut 2 bases from V and 6 bases from J; bases unmatched to any gene: 6. The CDR3 has 14 amino acids. Germline V CDR1 and CDR2: LGHDT, YNNKEL (reference sequence). The CDR3 bases are TGTGCCAGCAGCCAACGACAGGGAAGCAATGGCTACACCTTC. This encodes CASSQRQGSNGYTF.

The chain combines TRBV4-2 with TRBJ2-5; 9 nucleotides line up with TRBD2. This CDR3 contains 15 residues. V shed 4 bases and J 1 base; nucleotides not matched to a gene: 4. Germline V gene data show CDR1 as LGHNA and CDR2 as YNFKEQ. The CDR3 here is CASSRERGAQETQYF. The CDR3, as DNA: TGTGCCAGCAGCCGGGAGCGGGGGGCCCAAGAGACCCAGTACTTC.

The chain joins TRBV5-6 to TRBJ2-1; 16 bases line up with TRBD2. Looked up from germline, CDR1 is SGHDT and CDR2 is YYEEEE. The J segment lost 8 bases and the V segment lost 4 bases, leaving 9 bases of the junction unmatched. The CDR3 sequence is 17 residues long. CDR3 protein: CASSAGLAGGRGDEQFF. As DNA, the CDR3 is TGTGCCAGCAGCGCGGGACTAGCGGGGGGGCGAGGGGATGAGCAGTTCTTC.

The gene calls are TRBV12-3 or TRBV12-4 and TRBJ1-1; 10 bases align to TRBD1. V gave up 6 bases and J gave up 5 bases; unmatched junction bases: 3. The CDR3 loop spans 13 amino acids. Here the CDR3 reads CASSLDRGTEAFF. Written as DNA, the CDR3 is TGTGCCAGCAGCTTGGACAGGGGGACTGAAGCTTTCTTT.

The chain recombines TRBV10-3 with TRBJ1-5; D not resolved. The CDR3 totals 12 residues. Germline CDR1 ENHRY, CDR2 SYGVKD. V lost 10 bases, J lost 7 bases, and 14 bases lay in between. CDR3 coding DNA: TGTGCCACCAGGCCTCCGGGACAGCCCCAGCATTTT. Translating it yields CATRPPGQPQHF.

The rearrangement links TRBV6-5 to TRBJ1-6, with TRBD1 matching over 9 bases. The germline gives CDR1 MNHEY, CDR2 SVGAGI. There are 15 residues in the CDR3. J was trimmed by 5 bases and V by 6 bases; bases with no gene match: 5. DNA for the CDR3: TGTGCCAGCAGCCTCGGGACAGGGAATAATTCACCCCTCCACTTT. Residues: CASSLGTGNNSPLHF.

Here the CDR3 DNA reads TGTGCCAGCAGCTTACTAGCGGGGCTCAATGAGCAGTTCTTC. This encodes CASSLLAGLNEQFF. The V gene is TRBV7-2, the J gene TRBJ2-1, with 9 bases matching TRBD2. Germline V gene sequence: CDR1 SGHTA, CDR2 FQGNSA. Losses at the gene ends were 2 bases for V and 6 bases for J; bases not matched to a gene: 2. This CDR3 region has 14 residues.

The rearrangement links TRBV6-1 to TRBJ2-1; D gene ambiguous. Germline lookup yields CDR1 MNHNS and CDR2 SASEGT. Deletions cut 6 bases from V and 8 bases from J, with 8 bases between. This CDR3 has 11 amino acids. The CDR3 reads CASRMRDEQFF. The CDR3 coding sequence is TGTGCCAGCAGGATGCGTGATGAGCAGTTCTTC.

The chain recombines TRBV18 with TRBJ1-1; D uncertain. The V and J ends lost 2 bases and 4 bases respectively, with 8 bases between them. CDR3 length equals 13 residues. Germline loops: CDR1 KGHSH, CDR2 LQKENI. CDR3 sequence reads: CASSPGVGTEAFF. CDR3 in DNA: TGTGCCAGCTCACCAGGAGTAGGCACTGAAGCTTTCTTT.

DNA for the CDR3: TGCGCCAGCGGGGGGGGAGCGTCTCACAATGAGCAGTTCTTC. Encoded protein: CASGGGASHNEQFF. The gene calls are TRBV4-1 and TRBJ2-1, with 7 bases that match TRBD2. There are 14 residues in the CDR3. CDR1 and CDR2 from the germline V gene are MGHRA and YSYEKL. The junction had 9 bases not matched to a gene; V was cut back by 8 bases and J by 5 bases.

The chain is built from TRBV5-8 and TRBJ1-6, with 10 positions matching TRBD1. V was clipped by 2 bases and J by 15 bases; unmatched bases: 8. This CDR3 has 14 residues. The V gene's germline CDR1 is SGHTS and CDR2 YDEGEE. CDR3 bases: TGTGCCAGCAGCTTTGGGACAGGGGTGAGGCTCCTCCACTTT. This translates into CASSFGTGVRLLHF.